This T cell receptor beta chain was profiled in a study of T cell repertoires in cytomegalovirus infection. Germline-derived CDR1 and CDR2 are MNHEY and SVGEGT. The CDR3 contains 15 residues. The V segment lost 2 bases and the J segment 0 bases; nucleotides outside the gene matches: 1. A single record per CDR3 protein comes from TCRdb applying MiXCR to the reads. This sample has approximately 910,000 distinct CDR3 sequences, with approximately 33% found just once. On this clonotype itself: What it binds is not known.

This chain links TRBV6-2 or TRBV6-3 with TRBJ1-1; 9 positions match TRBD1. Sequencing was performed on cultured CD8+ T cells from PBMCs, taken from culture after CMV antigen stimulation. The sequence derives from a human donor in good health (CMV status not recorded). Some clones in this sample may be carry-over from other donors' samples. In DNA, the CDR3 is TGTGCCAGCAGTTACGGGACAGGGATGAACACTGAAGCTTTCTTT. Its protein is CASSYGTGMNTEAFF.